This entry concerns a single TCR beta chain. The target antigen is unknown. Trimming at V came to 6 bases and at J to 3 bases, leaving 17 bases not matched to a gene. Germline V CDR1 and CDR2: SNHLY, FYNNEI. The CDR3 is 19 residues long. These data belong to a study of T cell responses to AZD1222 COVID-19 vaccine. Findings of the study overall: Reportedly, close to half of spike-specific TCRs are directed against unmutated variant regions. Repertoire sampling was restricted to post-peak T cell response timepoints. Compared with day 0, the breadth and depth of the Spike-specific TCR repertoire rose significantly after two doses of AZD1222.

Assay used: immunoSEQ multiplex PCR; TCRdb lists only in-frame clones, some missing. The sample gives 90,000 to 150,000 clones, 70% to 90% of which show up once; over 8% is in the top ten. This specimen was peripheral blood, taken on day 0 of AZD1222 vaccination. The TCR comes from an adult in good health. This rearrangement joins TRBV2 to TRBJ1-4; 9 bases align to TRBD1. The CDR3 loop is CASRKTGTGNREANEKLFF. CDR3 nucleotides: TGTGCCAGCAGGAAAACCGGGACAGGGAATAGAGAAGCTAATGAAAAACTGTTTTTT.